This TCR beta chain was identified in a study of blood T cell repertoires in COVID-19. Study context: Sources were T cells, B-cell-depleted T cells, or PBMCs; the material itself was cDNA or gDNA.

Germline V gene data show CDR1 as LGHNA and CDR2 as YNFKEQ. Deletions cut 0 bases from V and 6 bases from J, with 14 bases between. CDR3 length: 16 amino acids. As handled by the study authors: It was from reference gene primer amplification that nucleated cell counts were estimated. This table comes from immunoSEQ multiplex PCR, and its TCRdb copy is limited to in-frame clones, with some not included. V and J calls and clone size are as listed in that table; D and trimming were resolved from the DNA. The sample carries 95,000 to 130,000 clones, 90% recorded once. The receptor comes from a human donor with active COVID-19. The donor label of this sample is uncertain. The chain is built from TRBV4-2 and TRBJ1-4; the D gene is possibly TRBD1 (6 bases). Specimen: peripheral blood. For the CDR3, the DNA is TGTGCCAGCAGCCAAGAAAGCTCACAGGGTTATGAAAAACTGTTTTTT. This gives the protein CASSQESSQGYEKLFF.